A selection of T cell receptor beta chains follows, all from one sample in a study of regulatory T cells in long-lasting Graves disease. A single record per CDR3 protein comes from TCRdb applying MiXCR to the multiplex PCR reads. Of some 450,000 distinct CDR3 sequences listed, roughly a quarter are singletons. This sample comprised peripheral blood mononuclear cells (PBMCs), obtained when the disease was refractory, from a patient treated with antithyroid drugs. The receptor set was obtained from a female donor with Graves disease. The CDR3 runs from the conserved cysteine through the conserved F or W. The D gene is left open where the match is weak. The size of a clone is reported for some rows only, either as once, few or many, or as a class for expanded clones.

d_gene,v_gene,abundance,j_gene,CDR3nt,CDR3aa
NA,TRBV20-1,NA,TRBJ2-7,TGCAGTGCTAGAGATCTCAGCCCGCCTTACGAGCAGTACTTC,CSARDLSPPYEQYF
TRBD1,TRBV28,few,TRBJ2-7,TGTGCCAGCGCCGCGACAGGGAGTATGTACGAGCAGTACTTC,CASAATGSMYEQYF
TRBD1,TRBV7-2,NA,TRBJ2-7,TGTGCCAGCAGTTACTCTTCCGGGACAGGCTCCTACGAGCAGTACTTC,CASSYSSGTGSYEQYF
NA,TRBV7-9,NA,TRBJ1-2,TGTGCCAGCAGCTTAGGGGTCCCCCTATCAGATGGCTACACCTTC,CASSLGVPLSDGYTF
NA,TRBV29-1,few,TRBJ2-7,TGCAGCGTTGTGGGACATGCGTCGGCGGCCTACGAGCAGTACTTC,CSVVGHASAAYEQYF
TRBD2,TRBV24-1,few,TRBJ2-1,TGTGCCACCAGTGACCGACGGACTAGCGGCTTATCCTACAATGAGCAGTTCTTC,CATSDRRTSGLSYNEQFF
NA,TRBV5-1,few,TRBJ1-4,TGCGCCAGCAGCTTGGAGACGGTTAATGAAAAACTGTTTTTT,CASSLETVNEKLFF
TRBD1,TRBV5-5,NA,TRBJ1-2,TGTGCCAGCAGCATACCACAGGGGCCATATGGCTACACCTTC,CASSIPQGPYGYTF
TRBD2,TRBV10-3,NA,TRBJ2-7,TGTGCCATCAGTGAAACTAGCGGGAGGACCTACGAGCAGTACTTC,CAISETSGRTYEQYF
TRBD1,TRBV30,NA,TRBJ2-7,TGTGCCTGGAGTTGGACAGGGAACCACGAGCAGTACTTC,CAWSWTGNHEQYF
NA,TRBV2,many,TRBJ2-7,TGTGCCAGCAGTGAAGGGCTTCTCGAGCAGTACTTC,CASSEGLLEQYF
NA,TRBV20-1,NA,TRBJ1-5,TGCAGTGCTAGCTGGGGGTTGGGCAGCAATCAGCCCCAGCATTTT,CSASWGLGSNQPQHF
TRBD2,TRBV2,many,TRBJ2-5,TGTGCCAGCAGTGGGACTAGCGGGAGGGGCCAAGAGACCCAGTACTTC,CASSGTSGRGQETQYF
NA,TRBV28,many,TRBJ1-6,TGTGCCAGCAGTTTGTCCACAGGGAGCTCACCCCTCCACTTT,CASSLSTGSSPLHF
NA,TRBV6-1,many,TRBJ1-2,TGTGCCAGCAGTGATAGGGACACTCGATCCGGCTACACCTTC,CASSDRDTRSGYTF
TRBD2,TRBV7-3,NA,TRBJ2-3,TGTGCCAGCAGCTTACTAGCGGGAGATACAGATACGCAGTATTTT,CASSLLAGDTDTQYF
TRBD1,TRBV7-3,NA,TRBJ2-2,TGTGCCAGCAGCTTAACCGGGACAGGGGCCACCGGGGAGCTGTTTTTT,CASSLTGTGATGELFF
NA,TRBV18,few,TRBJ1-1,TGTGCCAGCTCACCGAACGCGTGGGGAACTGAAGCTTTCTTT,CASSPNAWGTEAFF
NA,TRBV27,few,TRBJ2-2,TGTGCCAGCAGTCATATCTCGACCGGGGAGCTGTTTTTT,CASSHISTGELFF
NA,TRBV6-5,NA,TRBJ1-5,TGTGCCAGCAGTTACTCTTCGGGACCCGGCAATCAGCCCCAGCATTTT,CASSYSSGPGNQPQHF
TRBD1,TRBV11-1,many,TRBJ2-1,TGTGCCAGCAGCTTAGGGTACACCGGGACAGGGGGCTACAATGAGCAGTTCTTC,CASSLGYTGTGGYNEQFF
TRBD2,TRBV20-1,few,TRBJ2-1,TGCAGTGCGCGGCCTAGCGGGAGGGCGAGTTGGAAGCAGTTCTTC,CSARPSGRASWKQFF
NA,TRBV19,NA,TRBJ2-7,TGTGCCAGTAGTTCCGAGAGGTATCGCGGAGAGCAGTACTTC,CASSSERYRGEQYF
NA,TRBV20-1,NA,TRBJ1-2,TGCAGTGCTGCCCGGACAAGCAGCTATGGCTACACCTTC,CSAARTSSYGYTF
TRBD1,TRBV20-1,many,TRBJ1-6,TGCAGTGCTAGAGATAGAAGGACAGGGTATAATTCACCCCTCCACTTT,CSARDRRTGYNSPLHF
NA,TRBV27,NA,TRBJ2-7,TGTGCCAGCAGTCCGAACCGACACGAGCAGTACTTC,CASSPNRHEQYF
TRBD1,TRBV6-9,many,TRBJ2-7,TGTGCCAGCAGTTACCGGGACAGGGTATACGAGCAGTACTTC,CASSYRDRVYEQYF
NA,TRBV28,many,TRBJ1-1,TGTGCCAGCACCACCTTAGGACCCGGTGAAGCTTTCTTT,CASTTLGPGEAFF
TRBD1,TRBV2,NA,TRBJ1-3,TGTGCCAGCAGTACAGGGGTTGCTGGAAACACCATATATTTT,CASSTGVAGNTIYF
TRBD1,TRBV5-1,once,TRBJ2-7,TGCGCCAGCAGCAAAACGGGACAGCGATACGAGCAGTACTTC,CASSKTGQRYEQYF
NA,TRBV5-1,NA,TRBJ2-5,TGCGCCAGTACATCCGGGGGGCCAGGAGAGACCCAGTACTTC,CASTSGGPGETQYF
NA,TRBV12-3/TRBV12-4,many,TRBJ2-5,TGTGCCAGCAGTTTTACCTTCGGCTTCAGGGTAACAACCCAAAGGCAAGAGACCCAGTACTTC,CASSFTFGFRVTTQRQETQYF
TRBD2,TRBV5-1,NA,TRBJ2-7,TGCGCCAGCAGCTTGGTCGTGACTAGCGGGAGGGCCAAGGCCTACGAGCAGTACTTC,CASSLVVTSGRAKAYEQYF
NA,TRBV6-5,many,TRBJ1-5,TGTGCCAGCAGTTACTCGAGGCGTTGGGGGAACAATCAGCCCCAGCATTTT,CASSYSRRWGNNQPQHF
NA,TRBV9,NA,TRBJ2-6,TGTGCCAGCAGTAATTTGGGGCAGTCTGGGGCCAACGTCCTGACTTTC,CASSNLGQSGANVLTF
NA,TRBV2,many,TRBJ2-5,TGTGCCAGCAGGAACTGGGGGCAGGGTGGTATAGAGACCCAGTACTTC,CASRNWGQGGIETQYF
TRBD2,TRBV29-1,NA,TRBJ2-2,TGCAGCGCAAAAACTAGCGGGCGGGGGGAGCTGTTTTTT,CSAKTSGRGELFF
TRBD1,TRBV2,many,TRBJ1-5,TGTGCCAGCAGCCTGCCGGGACAGGGCAATCAGCCCCAGCATTTT,CASSLPGQGNQPQHF
TRBD1,TRBV7-2,NA,TRBJ2-7,TGTGCCAGCAGCAACCGGGACAGATACGAGCAGTACTTC,CASSNRDRYEQYF
TRBD2,TRBV5-1,few,TRBJ2-6,TGCGCCAGCAGCTCACCGGGACTAGCGGGAAAAGCCTCTGGGGCCAACGTCCTGACTTTC,CASSSPGLAGKASGANVLTF